The 32 T cell receptor beta chains given below trace back to one sample, sequenced in a study of blood T cell repertoires in COVID-19. Clones were sequenced by immunoSEQ multiplex PCR, and TCRdb holds only the in-frame ones, with some missing. The sample includes roughly 280,000 clones, about 89% of them seen just once. What was sequenced was peripheral blood. These receptors were collected from a man aged 40-49 years with active or convalescent COVID-19.

The chain combines TRBV15 with TRBJ1-2; D remains ambiguous. Between the trimmed V and J ends, which lost 0 bases and 8 bases, there was a span of 7 bases. This CDR3 has 12 residues. Germline lookup yields CDR1 LNHNV and CDR2 YYDKDF (reference sequence). CDR3 bases: TGTGCCACCAGCAGAGATGGGCTGGGCTACACCTTC. This sequence encodes CATSRDGLGYTF.

This clone was recorded only once. The chain combines TRBV11-2 with TRBJ2-6, with no clear D. With 11 bases removed from V and 4 bases from J, the gap between germline ends came to 21 bases. Germline CDR1 SGHAT, CDR2 FQNNGV. CDR3 length equals 16 residues. CDR3 coding DNA: TGTGCCGTTGCTCCCGGTCTTATTCACGGGGCCAACGTCCTGACTTTC. Protein: CAVAPGLIHGANVLTF.

The CDR3 bases are TGCGCCAGCAGCCCTGGGACAGGGGGAACACCCCTCCACTTT. Its protein is CASSPGTGGTPLHF. V gene TRBV5-1 combines with J gene TRBJ1-6, with 11 positions matching TRBD1. From germline, CDR1 is SGHRS and CDR2 YFSETQ. V was pared by 4 bases and J by 11 bases, with 5 bases of the junction left unmatched. The CDR3 length is 14 residues.

In its sample, this clone was seen a few times. The gene calls are TRBV7-3 and TRBJ1-1, with D tentatively TRBD1 (5 bases). V was clipped by 5 bases and J by 1 base, with 8 bases between them. The V gene's germline CDR1 is SGHTA and CDR2 FQGTGA. This CDR3 has 13 residues. Here the CDR3 DNA reads TGTGCCAGCAGCACACAGGAGAACACTGAAGCTTTCTTT. It is translated as CASSTQENTEAFF. The full variable domain, in which reference TRBV7-3 and TRBJ1-1 provide the parts outside the CDR3, is GAGVSQTPSNKVTEKGKYVELRCDPISGHTALYWYRQSLGQGPEFLIYFQGTGAADDSGLPNDRFFAVRPEGSVSTLKIQRTERGDSAVYLCASSTQENTEAFFGQGTRLTVV.

This CDR3 is CASSFRGTYEQYF. The CDR3 DNA sequence: TGTGCCAGCAGTTTCAGGGGAACCTACGAGCAGTACTTC. The chain carries TRBV27 and TRBJ2-7; maybe TRBD1 (6 bases). The CDR3 is made up of 13 amino acids. Germline V gene data show CDR1 as MNHEY and CDR2 as SMNVEV (reference sequence). Trimming shortened V by 3 bases and J by 2 bases, and 8 bases separated the two germline ends.

V is TRBV3-1 (or the pseudogene TRBV3-2) and J is TRBJ2-2, with TRBD2 matching over 11 bases. After removal of 4 bases from V and 5 bases from J, the junction contained 6 bases not matched to a gene. The germline V gene has CDR1 LGHDT and CDR2 YNNKEL (reference sequence). This CDR3 is built from 16 residues. CDR3 in amino acids: CASSPTSGSGTGELFF. CDR3 coding DNA: TGTGCCAGCAGCCCTACTAGCGGGAGTGGTACCGGGGAGCTGTTTTTT.

The V call is TRBV6-5, the J call TRBJ2-4; D gene ambiguous. From germline, CDR1 is MNHEY and CDR2 SVGAGI. Between the trimmed V and J ends, which lost 7 bases and 8 bases, there was a span of 15 bases. The CDR3 sequence is 13 residues long. Written as DNA, the CDR3 is TGTGCCAGCACCCACTCTCGAGAGGACATTCAGTACTTC. Its protein is CASTHSREDIQYF.

J is TRBJ2-2 and V is TRBV5-6, with D maybe TRBD2 (5 bases). The CDR3 spans 13 residues. The ends were cut back, 5 bases at V and 2 bases at J, with 7 bases in the middle. In germline, CDR1 is SGHDT, CDR2 YYEEEE. Here the CDR3 reads CASSEGNTGELFF. For the CDR3, the DNA is TGTGCCAGCAGTGAGGGCAACACCGGGGAGCTGTTTTTT.

V gene TRBV24-1 combines with J gene TRBJ2-7; D might be TRBD2 (5 bases). Germline assignment: CDR1 KGHDR and CDR2 SFDVKD. This CDR3 spans 15 amino acids. Trimming stripped 3 bases from V and 7 bases from J, with 18 bases between. Here the CDR3 reads CATSDRRGPSEEQYF. Written as DNA, the CDR3 is TGTGCCACCAGTGATCGGAGAGGGCCATCGGAAGAGCAGTACTTC.

This clone appeared a few times. CDR3 DNA sequence: TGTGCCTGGAGTTCAGGGAATTCCTACGAGCAGTACTTC. Protein: CAWSSGNSYEQYF. The chain couples TRBV30 to TRBJ2-7; a weak D match, TRBD1 (5 bases). Trimming left V 2 bases short and J 1 base short, with 9 bases between. The CDR3 is made up of 13 amino acids. Per germline, CDR1 GTSNPN and CDR2 SVGIG (reference sequence).

The chain is built from TRBV18 and TRBJ2-2; D is unresolved. V was shortened by 5 bases and J by 4 bases, with 14 bases between the two germline ends. CDR3 length: 15 residues. Per germline, CDR1 KGHSH and CDR2 LQKENI. CDR3 protein: CASSSTPARTGELFF. In nucleotides, the CDR3 is TGTGCCAGCTCATCGACACCGGCCCGCACCGGGGAGCTGTTTTTT.

V usage is TRBV3-1 (or the pseudogene TRBV3-2) and J usage is TRBJ2-5; TRBD2 aligns across 11 bases. Germline lookup yields CDR1 LGHDT and CDR2 YNNKEL (reference sequence). The CDR3 extends over 17 amino acids. The V and J ends lost 1 base and 4 bases, in that order; junction bases with no gene match: 8. The DNA of the CDR3 is TGTGCCAGCAGCCAAGTTACCGGGACTAGCGGTGCAGAGACCCAGTACTTC. Protein sequence: CASSQVTGTSGAETQYF.

V and J are TRBV19 and TRBJ2-3; 9 bases map to TRBD1. The germline gives CDR1 LNHDA, CDR2 SQIVND (reference sequence). Trimming took 4 bases from V and 5 from J; bases not matched to a gene: 7. This CDR3 has 15 amino acids. This CDR3 is CASSRRQGEIDTQYF. The CDR3 nucleotides read TGTGCCAGTAGTAGGCGACAGGGGGAGATAGATACGCAGTATTTT.

This clone was counted between two and nine times. The chain combines TRBV15 with TRBJ1-2, with TRBD1 matching over 11 bases. V dropped 4 bases and J dropped 4; count of bases not matched to a gene: 2. Germline V gives CDR1 LNHNV, CDR2 YYDKDF (reference sequence). This CDR3 has 14 amino acids. CDR3 amino acids: CATSTGQGGYGYTF. The CDR3 DNA reads TGTGCCACCAGCACGGGACAGGGGGGCTATGGCTACACCTTC.

About this clone itself: Other nucleotide sequences in the sample specify the same CDR3. The chain couples TRBV24-1 to TRBJ2-3; 11 nucleotides match TRBD2. The V gene's germline CDR1 is KGHDR and CDR2 SFDVKD. V gave up 4 bases and J gave up 1 base; unmatched junction bases: 3. This CDR3 is 16 amino acids long. In DNA, the CDR3 is TGTGCCACCAGTGACCCGACTAGCGGGGGCACAGATACGCAGTATTTT. Amino acids: CATSDPTSGGTDTQYF.

J is TRBJ2-5 and V is TRBV24-1; D is uncertain. The V and J ends lost 6 bases and 5 bases respectively, with 6 bases between them. Germline CDR1 reads KGHDR; CDR2 reads SFDVKD. This CDR3 region has 11 residues. CDR3 amino acids: CATSSGETQYF. The CDR3, as DNA: TGTGCCACCAGTTCCGGGGAGACCCAGTACTTC.

This clone was counted a single time. The chain couples TRBV4-1 to TRBJ1-2, with 7 bases that match TRBD1. This CDR3 has 15 residues. The V gene's germline CDR1 is MGHRA and CDR2 YSYEKL. V lost 3 bases to trimming and J lost 6 bases; unmatched junction nucleotides: 10. The CDR3 loop reads CASSHPDRTANGYTF. CDR3 DNA sequence: TGCGCCAGCAGCCATCCGGACAGGACCGCGAATGGCTACACCTTC.

The chain carries TRBV3-1 (or the pseudogene TRBV3-2) and TRBJ2-7; the match to TRBD1 covers 7 bases. The V gene's germline CDR1 is LGHDT and CDR2 YNNKEL (reference sequence). Trimming at V came to 4 bases and at J to 3 bases, leaving 6 bases not matched to a gene. This CDR3 is 14 amino acids long. The CDR3 protein is CASSLVSGGYEQYF. Here the CDR3 DNA reads TGTGCCAGCAGCCTAGTCTCAGGGGGCTACGAGCAGTACTTC.

The table lists this clone with a few counts. The chain has TRBV3-1 (or the pseudogene TRBV3-2) and TRBJ1-5; unclear D gene. The CDR3 sequence is 14 residues long. The germline V and J ends were trimmed by 3 bases and 0 bases, with 6 bases remaining between them. The germline CDR1 and CDR2 sequences are LGHDT and YNNKEL (reference sequence). CDR3 sequence reads: CASSQRVSNQPQHF. Written as DNA, the CDR3 is TGTGCCAGCAGCCAGCGAGTTAGCAATCAGCCCCAGCATTTT.

The table lists this clone with a count of one. The chain is built from TRBV5-4 and TRBJ2-1; a weak D match, TRBD1 (5 bases). The CDR3 totals 14 residues. Per germline, CDR1 SGHNT and CDR2 YYREEE (reference sequence). V lost 0 bases to trimming and J lost 5 bases, with 9 bases between them. CDR3 sequence (DNA): TGTGCCAGCAGCTTGGCAGGACACAACAATGAGCAGTTCTTC. Amino acid sequence: CASSLAGHNNEQFF.

V and J are TRBV28 and TRBJ1-2; the match to TRBD1 covers 8 bases. The CDR3 loop spans 13 amino acids. Germline V lookup: CDR1 MDHEN, CDR2 SYDVKM. V shed 2 bases, J shed 8 bases, and the junction held 4 bases outside the gene matches. The CDR3 sequence is CASSLIRGQGYTF. CDR3 in DNA: TGTGCCAGCAGTTTAATCAGGGGGCAGGGCTACACCTTC.

This clone appeared a few times. This rearrangement joins TRBV13 to TRBJ2-3, with 7 bases matching TRBD2. J was trimmed by 4 bases and V by 4 bases; bases with no gene match: 11. The CDR3 length is 16 residues. Germline CDR1 PRHDT, CDR2 FYEKMQ (reference sequence). The CDR3 is CASSSPGRDGADTQYF. Written as DNA, the CDR3 is TGTGCCAGCAGCTCCCCGGGGAGGGACGGCGCAGATACGCAGTATTTT.

This clone was seen a single time. The chain combines TRBV6-5 with TRBJ2-7; no clear D gene. Germline-derived CDR1 and CDR2 are MNHEY and SVGAGI. This CDR3 spans 11 amino acids. Trimming took 6 bases from V and 7 from J, leaving 10 bases between them. The CDR3 loop reads CASSSLLEQYF. CDR3 bases: TGTGCCAGCAGCTCTCTATTGGAGCAGTACTTC.

The V call is TRBV19, the J call TRBJ2-1, with D possibly matching TRBD1 (6 bases). This CDR3 spans 15 amino acids. Trimming shortened V by 6 bases and J by 5 bases, and 17 bases separated the two germline ends. CDR1 and CDR2 from the germline V gene are LNHDA and SQIVND (reference sequence). This CDR3 is CASRTGQGVNNEQFF. CDR3 DNA: TGTGCCAGTAGAACAGGGCAAGGGGTAAACAATGAGCAGTTCTTC.

The chain has TRBV7-2 and TRBJ1-1; maybe TRBD1 (6 bases). Germline-derived CDR1 and CDR2 are SGHTA and FQGNSA. V was pared by 5 bases and J by 5 bases, with 18 bases between. The CDR3 runs to 15 residues. DNA for the CDR3: TGTGCCAGCAGCCGGTGGGGGGGGCCGGGGACTGAAGCTTTCTTT. Its translation: CASSRWGGPGTEAFF.

This chain connects TRBV6-5 to TRBJ1-3, with 8 nucleotides matching TRBD1. Trimming removed 5 bases from V and 4 bases from J; junction bases left unmatched: 7. The CDR3 totals 15 residues. Germline V gene lookup returns CDR1 MNHEY and CDR2 SVGAGI. CDR3 DNA: TGTGCCAGCAGTATCCAGGACAGGGACGGAAACACCATATATTTT. Translated: CASSIQDRDGNTIYF.

The chain carries TRBV7-9 and TRBJ1-5; TRBD1 matches at 8 bases. The CDR3 contains 15 residues. CDR1 is SEHNR and CDR2 is FQNEAQ in the germline V gene (reference sequence). V was pared by 3 bases and J by 2 bases, with 3 bases of the junction left unmatched. CDR3 nucleotide sequence: TGTGCCAGCAGCTTCGGACAGGGAGGCAATCAGCCCCAGCATTTT. Translated, it gives CASSFGQGGNQPQHF.

This clone came up once. The rearrangement uses TRBV9 and TRBJ1-5; D not resolved. V was clipped by 4 bases and J by 4 bases, with 15 bases between them. This CDR3 contains 15 residues. Germline assignment: CDR1 SGDLS and CDR2 YYNGEE. The CDR3 nucleotides are TGTGCCAGCAGCTCCACCACGGGGTATAATCAGCCCCAGCATTTT. Its protein product is CASSSTTGYNQPQHF.

The rearrangement links TRBV7-8 to TRBJ1-2, with TRBD1 as a possible D gene (6 bases). Trimming pared 5 bases from V and 4 bases from J, leaving 17 bases between. This CDR3 spans 15 amino acids. CDR1 is SGHVS, CDR2 FQNEAQ, per germline. In DNA form, the CDR3 reads TGTGCCAGCAGCCAACGGGACAATGGAATCTATGGCTACACCTTC. Residues: CASSQRDNGIYGYTF.

The V call is TRBV4-2, the J call TRBJ1-4; 8 bases map to TRBD1. Germline lookup yields CDR1 LGHNA and CDR2 YNFKEQ. V was clipped by 0 bases and J by 8 bases; unmatched bases: 5. This CDR3 region has 15 residues. CDR3 amino acids: CASSQDRQGTEKLFF. The CDR3 region has the DNA TGTGCCAGCAGCCAAGACAGACAGGGGACGGAAAAACTGTTTTTT.

The V and J genes are TRBV27 and TRBJ2-7; 8 nucleotides line up with TRBD1. CDR1 and CDR2 from the germline V gene are MNHEY and SMNVEV (reference sequence). This CDR3 is built from 14 residues. V shed 6 bases and J 2 bases; nucleotides not matched to a gene: 6. The CDR3 reads CASSPIQGAYEQYF. The CDR3 bases are TGTGCCAGCAGCCCCATACAGGGGGCCTACGAGCAGTACTTC.

This clone has just a few counts. The chain links TRBV11-2 to TRBJ2-7, with 8 bases aligning to TRBD2. Germline V CDR1 and CDR2: SGHAT, FQNNGV. This CDR3 region has 15 residues. With 0 bases clipped from V and 3 bases from J, the junction kept 4 bases outside the gene matches. DNA of the CDR3: TGTGCCAGCAGCTTAGATACGGGGGGGATCTACGAGCAGTACTTC. Its protein product is CASSLDTGGIYEQYF.